This T cell receptor (beta chain) was profiled in a study of graft-versus-host responses after intestinal transplantation. Germline assignment: CDR1 GTSNPN and CDR2 SVGIG (reference sequence). The CDR3 is 14 residues long. Trimming took off 0 bases at V and 6 bases at J, with 11 bases between the two ends. Overall study results and limits: Analysis identified GvH clones in recipient marrow, with some appearing first in ileum or blood. Within the allografts of patients who had graft-donor T cell macrochimerism, graft-versus-host to host-versus-graft clonal ratios were high.

TCRdb's copy holds only in-frame clones and misses some; the assay was immunoSEQ multiplex PCR. The sample carries some 19,000 clones, about 43% recorded once. The authors seeded roughly 200,000 CFSE-labeled responder cells together with roughly 200,000 irradiated stimulator cells tagged with violet dye. The chain recombines TRBV30 with TRBJ1-4, with D hard to call. The sequence was collected from a human patient who received an intestinal transplant. Sample: alloreactive CD8+ T cells from a mixed lymphocyte reaction culture, taken before intestinal transplant. Indicated subset: CFSE-low proliferating T cells sorted from approximately six-day pre-transplant mixed lymphocyte reaction (GvH or HvG direction). The CDR3 sequence: CAWSVTLRDEKLFF. The CDR3 DNA is TGTGCCTGGAGTGTAACCTTGAGGGATGAAAAACTGTTTTTT.